Each of the 25 T cell receptor beta chains below was sequenced from the same sample in a study of T cell changes during pregnancy in multiple sclerosis. TCRdb's copy holds only in-frame clones and misses some; the assay was immunoSEQ multiplex PCR. The sample has approximately 40,000 clones; about 88% are singletons. Source: CD4+ T cells from peripheral blood mononuclear cells, taken in the first trimester of pregnancy. These receptor sequences come from a female donor with multiple sclerosis, enrolled in a pregnancy study.

The chain's CDR3 is CASSSRISNQPQHF. The DNA of the CDR3 is TGTGCCAGCAGCAGCAGGATTAGCAATCAGCCCCAGCATTTT. The chain recombines TRBV7-2 with TRBJ1-5; D not certain. Germline assignment: CDR1 SGHTA and CDR2 FQGNSA. With 5 bases removed from V and 0 bases from J, the gap between germline ends came to 8 bases. The CDR3 consists of 14 residues.

The DNA for the CDR3 is TGCAGCGTTGAGGGGGGTGGGGACGCGAACACTGAAGCTTTCTTT. Translating gives CSVEGGGDANTEAFF. The chain is built from TRBV29-1 and TRBJ1-1; tentative D call: TRBD1 (5 bases). The CDR3 covers 15 residues. CDR1 is SQVTM and CDR2 is ANQGSEA in the germline V gene. V dropped 3 bases and J dropped 1 base, with 15 bases sitting between them.

V and J are TRBV2 and TRBJ1-1, with D uncertain. V lost 6 bases, J lost 4 bases, and 12 bases lay in between. The germline V gene encodes CDR1 SNHLY and CDR2 FYNNEI. CDR3 length: 13 residues. CDR3 region: CASRFLAGTEAFF. CDR3 DNA: TGTGCCAGCAGGTTTCTAGCGGGCACTGAAGCTTTCTTT.

The rearrangement joins TRBV10-2 to TRBJ2-1; D might be TRBD1 (6 bases). The CDR3 extends over 15 amino acids. The V end lost 1 base, the J end lost 8 bases, and 15 bases lay between the germline ends. CDR1 and CDR2 from the germline V gene are WSHSY and SAAADI. The CDR3 loop is CASSEWQGRRDEQFF. The CDR3 DNA reads as TGCGCCAGCAGTGAGTGGCAGGGGCGGCGGGATGAGCAGTTCTTC.

The chain joins TRBV7-3 to TRBJ2-5; 10 bases agree with TRBD2. This CDR3 has 15 residues. Per the germline V gene, CDR1 is SGHTA and CDR2 is FQGTGA. V dropped 5 bases and J dropped 10; count of bases not matched to a gene: 13. CDR3 in amino acids: CASSRASSGGQVQYF. The CDR3 coding sequence is TGTGCCAGCAGCCGCGCCTCTAGCGGGGGCCAGGTCCAGTACTTC.

This rearrangement joins TRBV30 to TRBJ2-7; a possible D gene is TRBD1 (6 bases). There are 14 residues in the CDR3. Deletions cut 7 bases from V and 3 bases from J, with 19 bases between. The germline V gene encodes CDR1 GTSNPN and CDR2 SVGIG (reference sequence). CDR3 sequence reads: CASPRAGASYEQYF. The CDR3 DNA follows: TGTGCCTCCCCCAGGGCAGGGGCTAGCTACGAGCAGTACTTC. The full variable domain, its missing parts supplied by reference TRBV30 and TRBJ2-7, is SQTIHQWPATLVQPVGSPLSLECTVEGTSNPNLYWYRQAAGRGLQLLFYSVGIGQISSEVPQNLSASRPQDRQFILSSKKLLLSDSGFYLCASPRAGASYEQYFGPGTRLTVT.

The V call is TRBV29-1, the J call TRBJ2-1; maybe TRBD2 (6 bases). The CDR3 is 16 residues long. CDR1 SQVTM and CDR2 ANQGSEA come from the germline V gene. V dropped 4 bases and J dropped 7 bases, with 23 bases sitting between them. The CDR3 here is CSVVWGVFGGPNEQFF. CDR3 coding DNA: TGCAGCGTTGTGTGGGGGGTATTTGGGGGTCCGAATGAGCAGTTCTTC.

The rearrangement links TRBV11-2 to TRBJ1-2; weak D call: TRBD1 (6 bases). V dropped 5 bases and J dropped 2 bases, with 15 bases sitting between them. Per germline, CDR1 SGHAT and CDR2 FQNNGV. There are 15 residues in the CDR3. The CDR3 protein is CASSPVRDTNYGYTF. The CDR3 nucleotides read TGTGCCAGCAGCCCGGTCCGGGACACCAACTATGGCTACACCTTC. Full variable domain (remainder filled in from reference TRBV11-2 and TRBJ1-2): EAGVAQSPRYKIIEKRQSVAFWCNPISGHATLYWYQQILGQGPKLLIQFQNNGVVDDSQLPKDRFSAERLKGVDSTLKIQPAKLEDSAVYLCASSPVRDTNYGYTFGSGTRLTVV.

The V gene is TRBV7-2, the J gene TRBJ1-1; the D gene is possibly TRBD1 (6 bases). The CDR3 loop spans 15 amino acids. Germline V lookup: CDR1 SGHTA, CDR2 FQGNSA. The V end lost 5 bases, the J end lost 0 bases, and 13 bases lay between the germline ends. CDR3 DNA: TGTGCCAGCAGCGCCCAGGGGAGCATGAACACTGAAGCTTTCTTT. It specifies CASSAQGSMNTEAFF.

The chain joins TRBV6-1 to TRBJ2-1; TRBD1 aligns across 11 bases. Germline trimming cut 4 bases from V and 9 bases from J; bases unmatched to any gene: 8. The CDR3 extends over 15 amino acids. Per the germline V gene, CDR1 is MNHNS and CDR2 is SASEGT. CDR3 sequence reads: CASSARDRGTSEQFF. CDR3 sequence (DNA): TGTGCCAGCAGTGCCCGGGACAGGGGGACATCTGAGCAGTTCTTC.

This chain uses TRBV4-3 with TRBJ2-7; D might be TRBD1 (6 bases). CDR3 size: 16 residues. The V end lost 0 bases, the J end lost 3 bases, and 15 bases lay between the germline ends. Germline V gives CDR1 LGHNA, CDR2 YSLEER. Here the CDR3 reads CASSQDITGPYYEQYF. CDR3 DNA sequence: TGCGCCAGCAGCCAAGATATTACAGGGCCTTACTACGAGCAGTACTTC.

This clone was counted once. The chain carries TRBV7-2 and TRBJ2-6; no reliable D call. From germline, CDR1 is SGHTA and CDR2 FQGNSA. V gave up 5 bases and J gave up 0 bases, with 5 bases separating them. There are 14 residues in the CDR3. The CDR3 DNA reads TGTGCCAGCAGCCCAGGCTCTGGGGCCAACGTCCTGACTTTC. This gives the protein CASSPGSGANVLTF. The full variable domain, rest sourced from reference TRBV7-2 and TRBJ2-6, is GAGVSQSPSNKVTEKGKDVELRCDPISGHTALYWYRQSLGQGLEFLIYFQGNSAPDKSGLPSDRFSAERTGGSVSTLTIQRTQQEDSAVYLCASSPGSGANVLTFGAGSRLTVL.

The chain carries TRBV7-7 and TRBJ2-1, with TRBD1 matching over 9 bases. Germline V CDR1 and CDR2: SSHAT, FNYEAQ (reference sequence). There are 15 residues in the CDR3. The trim removed 1 base at V and 9 bases at J, leaving 7 bases unmatched. The CDR3 loop reads CASSLEIQGASEQFF. Written as DNA, the CDR3 is TGTGCCAGCAGCTTAGAAATACAGGGGGCTTCTGAGCAGTTCTTC.

This clone occurred a few times. The CDR3 here is CASSLFGTSGYEQYF. For the CDR3, the DNA is TGTGCCAGCAGCTTATTCGGGACTAGCGGATACGAGCAGTACTTC. The rearrangement uses TRBV11-2 and TRBJ2-7, with TRBD2 identical over 11 bases. This CDR3 is built from 15 residues. CDR1 and CDR2 from the germline V gene are SGHAT and FQNNGV. Unmatched junction bases numbered 4, after V lost 2 bases and J lost 4 bases.

This chain joins TRBV13 and TRBJ1-2; D gene unclear. Germline V gene data show CDR1 as PRHDT and CDR2 as FYEKMQ (reference sequence). V lost 1 base and J 5 bases, leaving 5 bases between the germline ends. The CDR3 length is 12 residues. The CDR3 DNA reads TGTGCCAGCAGCTTAGTACAGTATGGCTACACCTTC. This translates into CASSLVQYGYTF.

CDR3 sequence (DNA): TGTGCCAGCTCACGGACAGCCGACACTGAAGCTTTCTTT. As protein: CASSRTADTEAFF. The rearrangement uses TRBV18 and TRBJ1-1, with D possibly matching TRBD1 (6 bases). Per germline, CDR1 KGHSH and CDR2 LQKENI. V was trimmed by 4 bases and J by 3 bases, leaving 9 bases between them. The CDR3 is 13 residues long.

V gene TRBV5-1 combines with J gene TRBJ2-7, with 7 bases matching TRBD1. The trim removed 4 bases at V and 3 bases at J, leaving 4 bases unmatched. Germline assignment: CDR1 SGHRS and CDR2 YFSETQ. There are 13 residues in the CDR3. CDR3 residues: CASSPTGNYEQYF. DNA of the CDR3: TGCGCCAGCAGCCCGACAGGGAACTACGAGCAGTACTTC.

The CDR3 loop is CVRSLADLAGACYNEQFF. CDR3 nucleotide sequence: TGTGTCAGAAGCTTAGCCGATCTAGCGGGAGCCTGCTACAATGAGCAGTTCTTC. V usage is TRBV7-5 and J usage is TRBJ2-1; TRBD2, the table's D call, lacks a check against the DNA. TRBV7-5 is a documented pseudogene. The CDR3 contains 18 residues.

This chain links TRBV30 with TRBJ2-1; 13 bases line up with TRBD2. CDR1 is GTSNPN and CDR2 is SVGIG in the germline V gene (reference sequence). Unmatched junction bases numbered 7, after V lost 7 bases and J lost 7 bases. The CDR3 extends over 14 amino acids. DNA for the CDR3: TGTGCCTCCAAGGGGACTAGCGGGGTGAATGAGCAGTTCTTC. Its protein product is CASKGTSGVNEQFF.

The J gene is TRBJ2-3, the V gene TRBV7-7, with 10 bases fitting TRBD2. This CDR3 is 15 amino acids long. The J segment lost 1 base and the V segment lost 5 bases, leaving 3 bases of the junction unmatched. Per the germline V gene, CDR1 is SSHAT and CDR2 is FNYEAQ (reference sequence). CDR3 sequence: CASSPGTSGTDTQYF. CDR3 sequence (DNA): TGTGCCAGCAGCCCCGGGACTAGCGGCACAGATACGCAGTATTTT.

CDR3 amino acids: CASRAGTGSDEQYF. For the CDR3, the DNA is TGTGCCAGCAGGGCCGGGACAGGGTCGGACGAGCAGTACTTC. The genes are TRBV6-5 and TRBJ2-7; 9 bases are a match to TRBD1. The length of the CDR3 is 14 residues. Unmatched junction bases numbered 8, after V lost 6 bases and J lost 5 bases. Germline V gives CDR1 MNHEY, CDR2 SVGAGI.

The V and J genes are TRBV7-9 and TRBJ1-1; D is possibly TRBD1 (5 bases). Germline V lookup: CDR1 SEHNR, CDR2 FQNEAQ (reference sequence). This CDR3 has 14 amino acids. Trimming took off 4 bases at V and 5 bases at J, with 14 bases between the two ends. The CDR3 reads CASSSGTGRTEAFF. As DNA, the CDR3 is TGTGCCAGCAGCTCCGGGACGGGGAGGACTGAAGCTTTCTTT. The variable domain in full, with the rest retrieved from reference TRBV7-9 and TRBJ1-1, is DTGVSQNPRHKITKRGQNVTFRCDPISEHNRLYWYRQTLGQGPEFLTYFQNEAQLEKSRLLSDRFSAERPKGSFSTLEIQRTEQGDSAMYLCASSSGTGRTEAFFGQGTRLTVV.

V usage is TRBV5-4 and J usage is TRBJ2-4; TRBD2 matches 9 bases. Germline V gene lookup returns CDR1 SGHNT and CDR2 YYREEE (reference sequence). The V segment lost 7 bases and the J segment 1 base; nucleotides outside the gene matches: 6. The CDR3 totals 15 residues. The DNA for the CDR3 is TGTGCCAGCTGGGCGGGGGGGGAGGCCAAAAACATTCAGTACTTC. Residues: CASWAGGEAKNIQYF.

This chain connects TRBV6-6 to TRBJ1-4; D perhaps matches TRBD1 (6 bases). V was trimmed by 4 bases and J by 8 bases, leaving 14 bases between them. This CDR3 contains 14 residues. The germline V gene has CDR1 MNHNY and CDR2 SVGAGI (reference sequence). The CDR3 protein is CASSSQGLGEKLFF. CDR3 nucleotide sequence: TGTGCCAGCAGTTCCCAGGGGCTAGGCGAAAAACTGTTTTTT.

In regard to this clone: One end of the junction fails to match germline, which may point to a read error. J is TRBJ1-2 and V is TRBV23-1; D possibly corresponds to TRBD1 (6 bases). TRBV23-1 is designated an ORF whose function remains uncertain. CDR3 length: 14 amino acids. DNA of the CDR3: TGCGCCAGAAGTCTCTATCACAGGGTCTATGGCTACACCTTC. Translating it yields CARSLYHRVYGYTF.